The T cell receptor (beta chain) described here comes from a study of blood T cell repertoires in COVID-19. TCRdb's table, derived via immunoSEQ multiplex PCR, lists solely in-frame clones and lacks some. The sample records fewer than 150,000 clones, more than 80% being singletons. Source material: peripheral blood. This receptor was taken from a human donor in a cohort sampled during active COVID-19.

CDR3 coding DNA: TGTGCCAGCTCAGAGACAGGGTTTTCAGATACGCAGTATTTT. This codes for CASSETGFSDTQYF. The J gene is TRBJ2-3, the V gene TRBV18; 7 positions match TRBD1. This CDR3 has 14 residues. Germline V CDR1 and CDR2: KGHSH, LQKENI. J gave up 4 bases and V 5 bases, and 6 bases lay outside the gene matches.